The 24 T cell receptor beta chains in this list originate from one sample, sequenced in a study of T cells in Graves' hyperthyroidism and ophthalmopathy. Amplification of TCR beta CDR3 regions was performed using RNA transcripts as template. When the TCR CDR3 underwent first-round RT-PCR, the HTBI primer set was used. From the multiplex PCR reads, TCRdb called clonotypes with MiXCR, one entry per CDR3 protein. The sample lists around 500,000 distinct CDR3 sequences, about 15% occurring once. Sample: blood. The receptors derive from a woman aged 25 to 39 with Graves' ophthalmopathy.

The CDR3 nucleotides are TGTGCCTGCAGACTAGCGGGAGGGAGTGAGCAGTTCTTC. Protein: CACRLAGGSEQFF. The chain uses TRBV30 and TRBJ2-1; 14 bases fit TRBD2. V lost 6 bases to trimming and J lost 9 bases; unmatched junction nucleotides: 4. This CDR3 region has 13 residues. Germline CDR1 and CDR2: GTSNPN and SVGIG (reference sequence).

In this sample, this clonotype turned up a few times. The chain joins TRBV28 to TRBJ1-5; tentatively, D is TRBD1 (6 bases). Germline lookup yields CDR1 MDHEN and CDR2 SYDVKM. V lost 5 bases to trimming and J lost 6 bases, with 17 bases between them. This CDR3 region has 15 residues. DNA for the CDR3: TGTGCCAGCAGTCCCCACCCACAGGGAGGTCAGCCCCAGCATTTT. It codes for CASSPHPQGGQPQHF.

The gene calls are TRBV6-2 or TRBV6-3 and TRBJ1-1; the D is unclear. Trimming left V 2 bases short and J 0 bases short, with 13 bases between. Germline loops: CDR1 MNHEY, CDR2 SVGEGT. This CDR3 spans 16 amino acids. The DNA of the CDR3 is TGTGCCAGCAGTTACCCTTTGACTACAATGAACACTGAAGCTTTCTTT. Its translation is CASSYPLTTMNTEAFF.

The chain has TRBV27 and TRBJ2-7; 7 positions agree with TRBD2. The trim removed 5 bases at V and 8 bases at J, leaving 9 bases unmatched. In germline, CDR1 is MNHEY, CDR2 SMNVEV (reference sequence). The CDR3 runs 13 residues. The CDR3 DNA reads TGTGCCAGCAGTCTAGCGGACCCTACGAAGCAGTACTTC. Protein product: CASSLADPTKQYF.

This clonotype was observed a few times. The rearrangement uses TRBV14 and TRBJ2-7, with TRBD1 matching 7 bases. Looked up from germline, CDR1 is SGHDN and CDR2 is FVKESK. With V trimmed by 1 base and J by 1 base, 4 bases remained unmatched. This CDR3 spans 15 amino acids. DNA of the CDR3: TGTGCCAGCAGCCAAGGAGACAGGGCTTCCTACGAGCAGTACTTC. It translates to CASSQGDRASYEQYF.

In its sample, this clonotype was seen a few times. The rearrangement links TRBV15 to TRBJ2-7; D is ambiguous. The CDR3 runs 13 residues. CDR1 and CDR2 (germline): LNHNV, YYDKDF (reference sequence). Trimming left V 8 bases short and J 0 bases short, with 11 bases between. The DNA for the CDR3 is TGTGCCACCGGGCCGAGCCCCTCCTACGAGCAGTACTTC. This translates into CATGPSPSYEQYF.

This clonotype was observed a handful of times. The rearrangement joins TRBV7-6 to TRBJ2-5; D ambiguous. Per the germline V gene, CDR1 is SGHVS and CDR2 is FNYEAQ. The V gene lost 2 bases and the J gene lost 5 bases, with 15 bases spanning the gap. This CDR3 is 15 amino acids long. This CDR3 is CASSLNGRSGETQYF. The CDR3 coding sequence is TGTGCCAGCAGCTTAAACGGCAGGAGTGGGGAGACCCAGTACTTC.

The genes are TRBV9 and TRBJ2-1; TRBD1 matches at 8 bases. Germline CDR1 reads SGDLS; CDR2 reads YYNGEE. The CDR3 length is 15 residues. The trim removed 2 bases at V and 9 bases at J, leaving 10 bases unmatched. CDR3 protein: CASSVGQGGVSEQFF. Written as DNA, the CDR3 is TGTGCCAGCAGCGTTGGACAGGGCGGAGTGAGTGAGCAGTTCTTC.

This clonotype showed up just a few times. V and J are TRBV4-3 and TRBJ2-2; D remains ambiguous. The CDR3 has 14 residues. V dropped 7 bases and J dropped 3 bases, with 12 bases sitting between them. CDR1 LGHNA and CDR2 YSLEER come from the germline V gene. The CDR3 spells CASKADGYTGELFF. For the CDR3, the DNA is TGCGCCAGCAAGGCTGATGGTTACACCGGGGAGCTGTTTTTT.

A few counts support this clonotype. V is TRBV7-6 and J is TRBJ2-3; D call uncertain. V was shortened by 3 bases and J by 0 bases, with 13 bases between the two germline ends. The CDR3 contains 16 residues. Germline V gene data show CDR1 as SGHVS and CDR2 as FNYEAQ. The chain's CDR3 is CASSFGPALSTDTQYF. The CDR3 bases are TGTGCCAGCAGCTTTGGACCCGCCTTAAGCACAGATACGCAGTATTTT.

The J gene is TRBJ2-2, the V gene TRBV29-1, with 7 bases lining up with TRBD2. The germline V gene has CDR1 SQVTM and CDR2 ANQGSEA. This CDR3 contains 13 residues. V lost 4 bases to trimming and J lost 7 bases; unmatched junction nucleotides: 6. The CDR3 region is CSVASGNRGELFF. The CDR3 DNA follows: TGCAGCGTTGCCAGCGGGAATCGCGGGGAGCTGTTTTTT.

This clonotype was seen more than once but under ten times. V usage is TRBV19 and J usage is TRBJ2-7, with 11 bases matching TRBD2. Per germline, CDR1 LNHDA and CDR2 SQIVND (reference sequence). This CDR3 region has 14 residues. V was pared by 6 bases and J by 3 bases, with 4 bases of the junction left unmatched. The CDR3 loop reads CASSLAGGYYEQYF. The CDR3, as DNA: TGTGCCAGTAGCCTAGCGGGAGGTTACTACGAGCAGTACTTC. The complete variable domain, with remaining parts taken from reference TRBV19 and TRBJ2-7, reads DGGITQSPKYLFRKEGQNVTLSCEQNLNHDAMYWYRQDPGQGLRLIYYSQIVNDFQKGDIAEGYSVSREKKESFPLTVTSAQKNPTAFYLCASSLAGGYYEQYFGPGTRLTVT.

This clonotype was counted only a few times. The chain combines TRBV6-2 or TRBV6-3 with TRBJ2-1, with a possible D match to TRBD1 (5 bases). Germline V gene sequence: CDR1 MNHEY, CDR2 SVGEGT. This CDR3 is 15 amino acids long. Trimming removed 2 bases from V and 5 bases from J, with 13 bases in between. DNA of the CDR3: TGTGCCAGCAGTTACGGCCAGGGTGGCCACAATGAGCAGTTCTTC. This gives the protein CASSYGQGGHNEQFF.

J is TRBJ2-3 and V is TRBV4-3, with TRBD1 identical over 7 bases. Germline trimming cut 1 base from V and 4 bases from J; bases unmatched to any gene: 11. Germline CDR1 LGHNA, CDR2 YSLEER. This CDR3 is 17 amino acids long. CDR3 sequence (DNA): TGCGCCAGCAGCCAAGGGGACAGACCCCCTTCTTCAGATACGCAGTATTTT. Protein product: CASSQGDRPPSSDTQYF.

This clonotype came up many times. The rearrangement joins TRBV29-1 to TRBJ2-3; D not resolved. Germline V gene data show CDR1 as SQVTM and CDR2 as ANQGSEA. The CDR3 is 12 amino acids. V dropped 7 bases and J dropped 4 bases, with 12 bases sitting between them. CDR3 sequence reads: CSARDSSDTQYF. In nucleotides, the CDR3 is TGCAGCGCCCGAGACTCTTCAGATACGCAGTATTTT.

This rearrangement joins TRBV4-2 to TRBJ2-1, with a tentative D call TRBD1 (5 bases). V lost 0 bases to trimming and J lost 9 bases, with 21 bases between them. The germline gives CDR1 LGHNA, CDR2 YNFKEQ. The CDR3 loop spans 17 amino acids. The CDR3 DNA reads TGTGCCAGCAGCCAAGATCTCGGCCAGGGATTTCTTAGTGAGCAGTTCTTC. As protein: CASSQDLGQGFLSEQFF.

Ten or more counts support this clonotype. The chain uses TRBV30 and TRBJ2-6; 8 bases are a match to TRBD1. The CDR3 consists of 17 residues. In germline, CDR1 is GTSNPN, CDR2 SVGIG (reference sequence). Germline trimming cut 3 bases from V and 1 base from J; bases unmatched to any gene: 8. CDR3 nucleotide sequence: TGTGCCTGGAGGGCAACAGGGGGAAGGTCTGGGGCCAACGTCCTGACTTTC. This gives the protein CAWRATGGRSGANVLTF.

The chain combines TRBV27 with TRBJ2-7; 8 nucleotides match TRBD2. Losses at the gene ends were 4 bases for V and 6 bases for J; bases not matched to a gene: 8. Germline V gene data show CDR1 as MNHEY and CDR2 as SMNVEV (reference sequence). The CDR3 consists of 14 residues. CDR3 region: CASSSPPAGGEQYF. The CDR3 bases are TGTGCCAGCAGTTCCCCCCCGGCGGGAGGCGAGCAGTACTTC.

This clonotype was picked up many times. CDR3 residues: CASSAPGLASETQYF. The CDR3 DNA follows: TGTGCCAGCAGTGCTCCGGGACTAGCGTCAGAGACCCAGTACTTC. The chain joins TRBV6-2 or TRBV6-3 to TRBJ2-5; 10 positions agree with TRBD2. The CDR3 runs 15 residues. CDR1 MNHEY and CDR2 SVGEGT come from the germline V gene. With 5 bases clipped from V and 4 bases from J, the junction kept 7 bases outside the gene matches.

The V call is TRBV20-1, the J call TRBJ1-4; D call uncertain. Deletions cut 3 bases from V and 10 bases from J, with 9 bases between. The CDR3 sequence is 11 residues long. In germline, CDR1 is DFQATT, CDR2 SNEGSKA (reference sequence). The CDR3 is CSARNWGKLFF. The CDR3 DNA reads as TGCAGTGCTAGGAATTGGGGAAAACTGTTTTTT.

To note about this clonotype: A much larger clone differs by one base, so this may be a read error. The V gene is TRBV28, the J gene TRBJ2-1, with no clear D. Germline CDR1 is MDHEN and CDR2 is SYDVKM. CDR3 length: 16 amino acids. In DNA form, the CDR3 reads TGTGCCAGCAGTTCCTTAAGGTCTAACTCCCACAATGAGCAGTTCTTC. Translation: CASSSLRSNSHNEQFF.

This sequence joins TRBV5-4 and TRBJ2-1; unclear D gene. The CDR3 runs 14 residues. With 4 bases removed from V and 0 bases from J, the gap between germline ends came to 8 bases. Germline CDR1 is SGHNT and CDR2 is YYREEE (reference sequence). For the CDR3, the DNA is TGTGCCAGCAGCCCTCTGAACTCCTACAATGAGCAGTTCTTC. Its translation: CASSPLNSYNEQFF.

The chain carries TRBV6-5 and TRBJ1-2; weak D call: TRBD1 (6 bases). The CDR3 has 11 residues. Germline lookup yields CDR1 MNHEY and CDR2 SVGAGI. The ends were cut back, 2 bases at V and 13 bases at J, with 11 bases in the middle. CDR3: CASSYDQGLTF. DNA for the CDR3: TGTGCCAGCAGTTACGATCAGGGGCTCACCTTC.

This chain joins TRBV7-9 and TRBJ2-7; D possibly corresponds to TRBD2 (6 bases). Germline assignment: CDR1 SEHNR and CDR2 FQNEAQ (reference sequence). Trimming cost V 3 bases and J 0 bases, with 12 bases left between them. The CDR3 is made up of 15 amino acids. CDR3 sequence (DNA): TGTGCCAGCAGCTTTGGCGGGGCTAACTCCTACGAGCAGTACTTC. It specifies CASSFGGANSYEQYF.